The entry that follows covers one TCR beta chain sequence. Germline trimming cut 2 bases from V and 8 bases from J; bases unmatched to any gene: 10. The CDR3 consists of 17 residues. CDR1 and CDR2 from the germline V gene are SGHDN and FVKESK. The data derive from a study of blood T cell repertoires in COVID-19. Looking at the study overall: Samples of COVID-19 (acute and convalescent) were obtained from the United States, Italy and Spain. Sources were T cells, B-cell-depleted T cells, or PBMCs; the material itself was cDNA or gDNA.

Methods used by the authors: The assay estimated nucleated cells by amplifying reference gene primers. Data came from immunoSEQ multiplex PCR; TCRdb stores just in-frame clones and leaves some out. That table is the source of V, J and clone size, and D and trimming were worked out from the DNA. The repertoire holds 67,000 or so clones, with about four fifths as singletons. The sequence came from a man aged 65 to 79 with acute or convalescent COVID-19. The sequenced material came from peripheral blood. The rearrangement joins TRBV14 to TRBJ2-1, with 12 positions matching TRBD1. The CDR3 DNA reads as TGTGCCAGCAGCCAATCGCGGGGACAGGGGGCTTTTGATGAGCAGTTCTTC. Encoded protein: CASSQSRGQGAFDEQFF.